These T cell receptor beta chains were read from a single sample in a study of blood T cell repertoires in COVID-19. The protocol was immunoSEQ multiplex PCR, while the TCRdb copy is restricted to in-frame clones and leaves out a portion. This table has under 55,000 clones, around nine tenths appearing once. Sample: peripheral blood. These receptors all come from a human donor in a cohort sampled during active COVID-19. CDR3s include the opening cysteine and the closing phenylalanine or tryptophan. A D gene is named only where the DNA matches it firmly. Size is omitted from some rows. Given values are once, few, many or a class for expanded clones.

>TRBV12-3/TRBV12-4|-|-|TRBJ2-5
TGTGCCAGCGGGGGGGCGGGGGAGACCCAGTACTTC
CASGGAGETQYF
>TRBV6-5|-|-|TRBJ1-3
TGTGCCAGCAGACCCGACAGCTCTGGAAACACCATATATTTT
CASRPDSSGNTIYF
>TRBV6-5|-|-|TRBJ1-5
TGTGCCAGCAGCCGCATAGGGGGGGACCAGCCCCAGCATTTT
CASSRIGGDQPQHF
>TRBV19|-|-|TRBJ2-7
TGTGCCAGTACCCCAGGGGCTGGGTACGAGCAGTACTTC
CASTPGAGYEQYF
>TRBV7-6|TRBD1|-|TRBJ1-6
TGTGCCAGCAGCTTGACCGGGACAGGGCATTCACCCCTCCACTTT
CASSLTGTGHSPLHF
>TRBV13|-|-|TRBJ1-4
TGTGCCAGCAGTCGTCAACAGGTGGTCAGAGACTATGAAAAACTGTTTTTT
CASSRQQVVRDYEKLFF
>TRBV5-5|TRBD1|once|TRBJ1-2
TGTGCCAGCAGCCGCCGACAGGGGGCCTATGGCTACACCTTC
CASSRRQGAYGYTF
>TRBV7-7|-|-|TRBJ1-1
TGTGCCAGCAGCCGAACAGAAAACACTGAAGCTTTCTTT
CASSRTENTEAFF
>TRBV7-6|-|-|TRBJ2-7
TGTGCCAGCAGCTTAGACGGCGGGACCTACGAGCAGTACTTC
CASSLDGGTYEQYF
>TRBV5-1|-|once|TRBJ2-5
TGCGCCAGCAGCTCTTTCGGACAGCAAGAGACCCAGTACTTC
CASSSFGQQETQYF
>TRBV5-6|TRBD2|-|TRBJ2-3
TGTGCCAGCAGCTTGGTTTCCAGCGGGGACACAGATACGCAGTATTTT
CASSLVSSGDTDTQYF
>TRBV18|TRBD1|-|TRBJ1-5
TGTGCCAGCTCACCATACAGGGGACGAGACAATCAGCCCCAGCATTTT
CASSPYRGRDNQPQHF
>TRBV9|TRBD1|-|TRBJ1-5
TGTGCCAGCAGCGTGGGACAGGGTAATAATCAGCCCCAGCATTTT
CASSVGQGNNQPQHF
>TRBV27|TRBD2|-|TRBJ2-4
TGTGCCAGCAGTTTATCGGGTAGCGGGGGGGGCAACATTCAGTACTTC
CASSLSGSGGGNIQYF
>TRBV7-9|TRBD1|-|TRBJ1-1
TGTGCCAGCAGCTCCCGACAGGGGGGAACTGAAGCTTTCTTT
CASSSRQGGTEAFF
>TRBV6-5|-|-|TRBJ2-1
TGTGCCAGCAGTTACTCGAGACCGGGCTCCTACAATGAGCAGTTCTTC
CASSYSRPGSYNEQFF
>TRBV15|-|-|TRBJ2-2
TGTGCCACCAGCGGCCTGAGACAGGCGGATACCGGGGAGCTGTTTTTT
CATSGLRQADTGELFF
>TRBV6-5|TRBD2|-|TRBJ2-5
TGTGCCAGCAGGCTCGATGGGCGGGGGGAAGAGACCCAGTACTTC
CASRLDGRGEETQYF
>TRBV3-1/TRBV3-2|-|-|TRBJ2-1
TGTGCCAGCAGTACAACAACTAGCTCCTACAATGAGCAGTTCTTC
CASSTTTSSYNEQFF
>TRBV19|-|-|TRBJ2-7
TGTGCCAGTAGTCGGTTGACAGGAGACGAGCAGTACTTC
CASSRLTGDEQYF
>TRBV19|-|-|TRBJ1-2
TGTGCCAGTAGTATAGCCAAACAGGTTGTGCATGGCTACACCTTC
CASSIAKQVVHGYTF
>TRBV18|TRBD1|-|TRBJ1-3
TGTGCCAGCTCACCAGTCCCGGGACAGATAGCCTCTGGAAACACCATATATTTT
CASSPVPGQIASGNTIYF
>TRBV5-4|-|-|TRBJ1-6
TGTGCCAGCAGCTTGGGTGGGGGGAGCTCCTATAATTCACCCCTCCACTTT
CASSLGGGSSYNSPLHF
>TRBV4-1|-|-|TRBJ1-5
TGCGCCAGCAGCCAAGATCCGACACCCGGGACTGACAATCAGCCCCAGCATTTT
CASSQDPTPGTDNQPQHF
>TRBV6-2/TRBV6-3|-|-|TRBJ1-3
TGTGCCAGCAGTTACTCGAGGGCGGCCAGCTCTGGAAACACCATATATTTT
CASSYSRAASSGNTIYF
>TRBV19|-|-|TRBJ2-5
TGTGCCAGTAGTATGTACGGCCAGGGGCAAGAGACCCAGTACTTC
CASSMYGQGQETQYF
>TRBV5-1|-|once|TRBJ2-3
TGCGCCAGCAGCCCCCCGGGTAACGAAGATACGCAGTATTTT
CASSPPGNEDTQYF
>TRBV27|TRBD1|-|TRBJ1-1
TGTGCCACCAGACGGACAGGGGAAACTGAAGCTTTCTTT
CATRRTGETEAFF
>TRBV10-1|TRBD2|-|TRBJ2-3
TGCGCCAGCAGTGACCATAGCGGGACAGATACGCAGTATTTT
CASSDHSGTDTQYF
>TRBV6-2/TRBV6-3|-|-|TRBJ2-6
TGTGCCAGCAGCGAGGACTCTGGGGCCAACGTCCTGACTTTC
CASSEDSGANVLTF
>TRBV4-1|TRBD1|once|TRBJ1-2
TGCGCCAGCAGCCAAGTTACAGGGGGCGTGGGCTATGGCTACACCTTC
CASSQVTGGVGYGYTF
>TRBV21-1|-|-|TRBJ1-1
TGTGCCAGCAGCAAAGTCGGGGGGGACACTGAAGCTTTCTTT
CASSKVGGDTEAFF
>TRBV19|TRBD2|-|TRBJ2-6
TGTGCCAGTAATAGCGGGGGGGCTGGGGCCAACGTCCTGACTTTC
CASNSGGAGANVLTF
>TRBV7-2|TRBD1|once|TRBJ2-2
TGTGCCAGCAGCTTTAGGGGGCGGTACACCGGGGAGCTGTTTTTT
CASSFRGRYTGELFF
>TRBV21-1|-|-|TRBJ2-2
TGTGCCAGCAGCAAAGTCCGCGACAGTAGGACCGGGGAGCTGTTTTTT
CASSKVRDSRTGELFF
>TRBV30|-|-|TRBJ1-3
TGTGCCTGGAGTTCCTTAGCCTTCTCTGGAAACACCATATATTTT
CAWSSLAFSGNTIYF
>TRBV7-7|-|-|TRBJ2-5
TGTGCCAGCAGCTTATCCGCCGGGGTCCAAGAGACTCAGTACTTC
CASSLSAGVQETQYF
>TRBV2|-|-|TRBJ1-5
TGTGCCAGCAGATTCCAAATGGGCAGTAATCAGCCCCAGCATTTT
CASRFQMGSNQPQHF
>TRBV7-6|-|-|TRBJ1-1
TGTGCCAGCAGCTTAGAGAGCCCGAGGGCTGAAGCTTTCTTT
CASSLESPRAEAFF
>TRBV6-5|-|-|TRBJ1-4
TGTGCCAGCAGTTACTCTTACCGGGCAACTAATGAAAAACTGTTTTTT
CASSYSYRATNEKLFF
>TRBV3-1/TRBV3-2|-|-|TRBJ2-3
TGTGCCAGCAGACGCGGTCGAGATACGCAGTATTTT
CASRRGRDTQYF
>TRBV12-3/TRBV12-4|-|-|TRBJ2-5
TGTGCCAGCAGTTTAGGGCAGAAAGAGACCCAGTACTTC
CASSLGQKETQYF
>TRBV25-1|TRBD1|-|TRBJ1-2
TGTGCCAGCAAAACAGGGGGCGGCTACACCTTC
CASKTGGGYTF
>TRBV5-1|TRBD1|-|TRBJ1-2
TGCGCCAGCAGCTTACCGGGACAGGGGGCCTATGGCTACACCTTC
CASSLPGQGAYGYTF
>TRBV6-5|-|-|TRBJ1-2
TGTGCCAGCAGAGGGGGAGACGGCTCCTTCTATGGCTACACCTTC
CASRGGDGSFYGYTF
>TRBV27|TRBD1|-|TRBJ1-5
TGTGCCAGCAGAAGGACAGGCCATTTTAGCAATCAGCCCCAGCATTTT
CASRRTGHFSNQPQHF
>TRBV9|-|-|TRBJ1-4
TGTGCCAGCAGCCAAAGGGGCTTCACGCTAGGCGTTGAAAAACTGTTTTTT
CASSQRGFTLGVEKLFF
>TRBV20-1|TRBD2|once|TRBJ2-1
TGCAGTGCTAGTAGTATGGCTAGCGGGGGAAATGAGCAGTTCTTC
CSASSMASGGNEQFF
>TRBV30|-|-|TRBJ1-5
TGTGCCTGGAGTGTAGGGAGGCGTCAGCCCCAGCATTTT
CAWSVGRRQPQHF
>TRBV19|-|-|TRBJ2-7
TGTGCCAGTAGTGAGTCAGGGAACTCCTACGAGCAGTACTTC
CASSESGNSYEQYF
>TRBV4-3|TRBD2|-|TRBJ2-2
TGCGCCAGCAGCCAAGATAGGCTAGCGGGGGGGTTGAACACCGGGGAGCTGTTTTTT
CASSQDRLAGGLNTGELFF
>TRBV7-2|-|once|TRBJ1-1
TGTGCCAGCAGTAGCCAGCGGGACACTGAAGCTTTCTTT
CASSSQRDTEAFF
>TRBV2|-|-|TRBJ1-5
TGTGCCAGCAGGCAGGCCCCTAGCAATCAGCCCCAGCATTTT
CASRQAPSNQPQHF
>TRBV27|-|-|TRBJ1-6
TGTGCCAGCAGCATATGGACGGGCGGGAATTCACCCCTCCACTTT
CASSIWTGGNSPLHF
>TRBV6-1|-|-|TRBJ1-5
TGTGCCAGCAGTGAAAGGGGTGATCAGCCCCAGCATTTT
CASSERGDQPQHF